Listed below are T cell receptor beta chains from one sample, sequenced in a study of early T cells in non-severe SARS-CoV-2 infection. TCRdb fed the 5' RACE reads into MiXCR, producing one record per CDR3 protein. The sample carries about 77,000 distinct CDR3 sequences, about 17% recorded once. The sample taken for sequencing was whole blood. The origin of the receptors is an adult who was a healthcare worker with PCR-confirmed SARS-CoV-2 infection or an uninfected control (not recorded which). The CDR3 runs from the conserved cysteine through the conserved F or W. D genes are given only for firm matches. Size is stated for part of the rows, as once, few or many counts, or as a class when the clone is expanded.

TRBJ1-1 NA NA TRBV29-1 CSVDPGGMNTEAFF TGCAGCGTAGATCCCGGGGGAATGAACACTGAAGCTTTCTTT
TRBJ2-7 few NA TRBV29-1 CSVATDYEQYF TGCAGCGTCGCGACAGACTACGAGCAGTACTTC
TRBJ1-6 few NA TRBV5-1 CASSVTVEHSPLHF TGCGCCAGCAGTGTAACTGTGGAGCATTCCCCCCTCCACTTT
TRBJ2-7 NA NA TRBV9 CASGRQDSLTYEQYF TGTGCCAGCGGGCGACAGGACTCCTTAACCTACGAGCAGTACTTC
TRBJ1-1 many NA TRBV3-1 CASSSGKNTEAFF TGTGCCAGCAGCTCAGGGAAGAACACTGAAGCTTTCTTT
TRBJ1-2 NA TRBD1 TRBV27 CASRRGTGGVNYGYTF TGTGCCAGCAGGAGGGGGACAGGGGGCGTCAACTATGGCTACACCTTC
TRBJ1-1 few NA TRBV20-1 CSARKHTDTEAFF TGCAGTGCTAGGAAACATACGGACACTGAAGCTTTCTTT
TRBJ2-1 NA TRBD2 TRBV12-3/TRBV12-4 CASNPGLAGRSSYNEQFF TGTGCCAGCAACCCGGGACTAGCGGGCCGAAGCTCCTACAATGAGCAGTTCTTC
TRBJ1-5 many NA TRBV11-2 CASSLFGQPQHF TGTGCCAGCAGCTTATTTGGACAGCCCCAGCATTTT
TRBJ2-3 NA TRBD2 TRBV10-2 CASSTAGVGDTQYF TGCGCCAGCAGTACGGCGGGAGTAGGAGATACGCAGTATTTT
TRBJ2-5 NA TRBD2 TRBV11-2 CASSLGKREEETQYF TGTGCCAGCAGCTTAGGAAAACGGGAGGAAGAGACCCAGTACTTC
TRBJ2-7 few NA TRBV29-1 CSVELDTSYEQYF TGCAGCGTTGAATTGGACACCTCCTACGAGCAGTACTTC
TRBJ2-3 few NA TRBV10-3 CAISGLGGAPDAQYF TGTGCCATCAGTGGTTTAGGAGGGGCCCCCGATGCGCAGTATTTT
TRBJ1-3 few TRBD1 TRBV29-1 CSVTQGATGNTIYF TGCAGCGTGACCCAGGGGGCGACTGGAAACACCATATATTTT
TRBJ2-7 few TRBD2 TRBV29-1 CSVDGLAGTYEQYF TGCAGCGTCGACGGCCTAGCGGGAACCTACGAGCAGTACTTC
TRBJ2-1 NA TRBD1 TRBV6-4 CASSDGQATMEQFF TGTGCCAGCAGTGACGGACAGGCGACAATGGAGCAGTTCTTC
TRBJ2-2 NA NA TRBV28 CASSSGTPTGELFF TGTGCCAGCAGTTCCGGGACACCCACCGGGGAGCTGTTTTTT
TRBJ2-5 NA NA TRBV20-1 CSARIPGQETQYF TGCAGTGCTAGAATCCCCGGACAAGAGACCCAGTACTTC
TRBJ1-5 NA NA TRBV20-1 CSARDFQSGRTVSNQPQHF TGCAGTGCTAGAGATTTTCAGAGTGGTCGGACAGTTAGCAATCAGCCCCAGCATTTT
TRBJ1-5 NA NA TRBV29-1 CSVRDGGNQPQHF TGCAGCGTGAGGGATGGGGGCAATCAGCCCCAGCATTTT
TRBJ2-3 NA NA TRBV27 CASSSGGTTQYF TGTGCCAGCAGTTCAGGAGGTACGACGCAGTATTTT
TRBJ2-7 NA NA TRBV10-3 CAISESATPTYEQYF TGTGCCATCAGTGAGTCAGCTACTCCAACCTACGAGCAGTACTTC
TRBJ2-1 NA TRBD2 TRBV11-2 CASGANAGLAGNEQFF TGTGCCAGCGGAGCAAATGCGGGACTAGCAGGGAACGAGCAGTTCTTC
TRBJ2-1 few TRBD2 TRBV11-2 CASSLMAGGSYNEQFF TGTGCCAGCAGCTTAATGGCGGGGGGTTCCTACAATGAGCAGTTCTTC
TRBJ1-1 many NA TRBV9 CASSVGGDTEAFF TGTGCCAGCAGCGTAGGAGGGGACACTGAAGCTTTCTTT
TRBJ1-2 NA NA TRBV7-9 CASSLAGFYGYTF TGTGCCAGCAGCTTAGCGGGGTTTTATGGCTACACCTTC
TRBJ2-3 NA NA TRBV11-2 CASSLYFGGDTQYF TGTGCCAGCAGCTTATACTTCGGGGGAGATACGCAGTATTTT
TRBJ2-1 many TRBD1 TRBV2 CASSVAGQGADEQFF TGTGCCAGCAGTGTCGCGGGACAGGGGGCGGATGAGCAGTTCTTC
TRBJ1-5 NA NA TRBV7-6 CASSLGAGAIYSNQPQHF TGTGCCAGCAGCTTAGGTGCAGGGGCGATCTATAGCAATCAGCCCCAGCATTTT
TRBJ2-3 few TRBD2 TRBV7-6 CASSLGRGMGADTQYF TGTGCCAGCAGCTTAGGGCGGGGGATGGGGGCAGATACGCAGTATTTT
TRBJ2-2 NA NA TRBV11-2 CASSLFTRRESDGWIGELFF TGTGCCAGCAGCTTATTCACCCGCAGGGAATCCGATGGGTGGATAGGGGAGCTGTTTTTT
TRBJ1-2 NA NA TRBV6-1 CASQDSHLRYTF TGTGCCAGCCAGGACAGCCACCTGCGCTACACCTTC
TRBJ2-5 NA TRBD1 TRBV11-2 CASSHRTGAGETQYF TGTGCCAGCAGCCACCGAACAGGGGCCGGGGAGACCCAGTACTTC
TRBJ2-1 NA NA TRBV14 CASSQVKGREFF TGTGCCAGCAGCCAAGTTAAGGGTAGGGAGTTCTTC
TRBJ2-2 NA NA TRBV19 CASSIVSAGELFF TGTGCCAGTAGTATAGTTAGCGCCGGGGAGCTGTTTTTT
TRBJ1-1 few NA TRBV5-1 CASSFPGPEAFF TGCGCCAGCAGCTTCCCAGGCCCTGAAGCTTTCTTT
TRBJ1-1 NA TRBD1 TRBV12-3/TRBV12-4 CASSLAGQLNTEAFF TGTGCCAGCAGTTTAGCGGGACAGCTGAACACTGAAGCTTTCTTT
TRBJ1-1 NA TRBD1 TRBV12-3/TRBV12-4 CATRQGVLNTEAFF TGTGCCACCCGACAGGGGGTCCTGAACACTGAAGCTTTCTTT
TRBJ1-1 NA TRBD1 TRBV5-1 CASRHDRGGMNTGAFF TGCGCCAGCAGGCATGACAGGGGAGGAATGAACACTGGAGCTTTCTTT
TRBJ2-3 NA TRBD2 TRBV12-3/TRBV12-4 CASSPRRAGDDTQYF TGTGCCAGCAGTCCCCGTCGAGCGGGGGATGATACGCAGTATTTT
TRBJ2-3 NA NA TRBV5-4 CASSLLRATDTQYF TGTGCCAGCAGCTTGTTACGAGCTACAGATACGCAGTATTTT
TRBJ1-2 few NA TRBV7-9 CASSPTTGYGYTF TGTGCCAGCAGCCCTACAACGGGCTATGGCTACACCTTC
TRBJ1-1 few NA TRBV5-4 CASSEINRIMNTEAFF TGTGCCAGCAGCGAAATAAACAGGATCATGAACACTGAAGCTTTCTTT
TRBJ1-1 many TRBD1 TRBV27 CASSLKRQGRNTEAFF TGTGCCAGCAGTTTAAAGAGACAGGGTAGAAACACTGAAGCTTTCTTT
TRBJ2-7 few NA TRBV18 CASSPGGPEQYF TGTGCCAGCTCACCGGGGGGCCCGGAGCAGTACTTC
TRBJ2-1 NA NA TRBV24-1 CATSDPAGQLRNEQFF TGTGCCACCAGTGACCCAGCGGGCCAGCTTAGGAATGAGCAGTTCTTC
TRBJ2-1 NA TRBD2 TRBV7-2 CASSRERLAVHEQFF TGTGCCAGCAGCCGCGAGAGGCTAGCGGTCCATGAGCAGTTCTTC